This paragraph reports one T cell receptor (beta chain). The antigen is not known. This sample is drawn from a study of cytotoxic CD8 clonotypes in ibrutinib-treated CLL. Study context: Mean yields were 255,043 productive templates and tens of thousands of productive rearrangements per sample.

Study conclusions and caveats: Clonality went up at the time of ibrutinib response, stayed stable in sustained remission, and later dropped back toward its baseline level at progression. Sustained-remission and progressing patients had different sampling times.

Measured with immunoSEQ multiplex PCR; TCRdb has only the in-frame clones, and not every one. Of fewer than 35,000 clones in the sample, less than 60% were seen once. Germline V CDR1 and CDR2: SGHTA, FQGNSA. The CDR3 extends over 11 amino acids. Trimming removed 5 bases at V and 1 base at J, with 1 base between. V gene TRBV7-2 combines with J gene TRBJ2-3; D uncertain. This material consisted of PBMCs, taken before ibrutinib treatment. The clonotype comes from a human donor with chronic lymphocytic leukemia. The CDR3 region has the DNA TGTGCCAGCAGCCGCACAGATACGCAGTATTTT. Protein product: CASSRTDTQYF.